The 17 T cell receptor beta chains below were found in one sample sequenced in a study of T cell repertoires in cytomegalovirus infection. TCRdb itself ran the reads through MiXCR, one entry per CDR3 protein. The sample consists of about 830,000 distinct CDR3 sequences, less than 35% of them appearing once. No antigens are known for them. The sequences come from cultured CD8+ T cells from PBMCs, collected from culture after CMV antigen stimulation. The receptors come from a human donor in good health (CMV status not recorded). Some clones in this sample may be carry-over from other donors' samples.

The chain has TRBV15 and TRBJ2-3; D may be TRBD2 (6 bases). The CDR3 sequence is 15 residues long. The V gene lost 6 bases and the J gene lost 4 bases, with 17 bases spanning the gap. The V gene's germline CDR1 is LNHNV and CDR2 YYDKDF (reference sequence). Here the CDR3 reads CATSTRDSESDTQYF. DNA of the CDR3: TGTGCCACCAGTACCCGGGACTCCGAGTCAGATACGCAGTATTTT.

A few counts support this clonotype. V gene TRBV6-5 combines with J gene TRBJ1-6; 8 bases are shared with TRBD1. Trimming at V came to 6 bases and at J to 6 bases, leaving 19 bases not matched to a gene. The CDR3 covers 19 residues. Germline CDR1 reads MNHEY; CDR2 reads SVGAGI. CDR3 amino acids: CASRSWTGYPPDINSPLHF. CDR3 bases: TGTGCCAGCAGATCCTGGACAGGGTATCCACCAGATATTAATTCACCCCTCCACTTT.

The V gene is TRBV27, the J gene TRBJ1-2, with a weak D call TRBD1 (5 bases). The CDR3 covers 13 residues. Germline CDR1 MNHEY, CDR2 SMNVEV (reference sequence). Trimming pared 4 bases from V and 4 bases from J, leaving 10 bases between. The CDR3 loop is CASSSGALYGYTF. CDR3 sequence (DNA): TGTGCCAGCAGTTCCGGGGCCCTCTATGGCTACACCTTC.

The sample holds a few counts of this clonotype. CDR3 sequence: CASRGLAGGVIYNEQFF. In nucleotides, the CDR3 is TGTGCCAGCAGGGGACTAGCGGGGGGTGTTATCTACAATGAGCAGTTCTTC. This chain links TRBV7-9 with TRBJ2-1, with TRBD2 matching over 15 bases. The CDR3 length is 17 residues. The trim removed 6 bases at V and 3 bases at J, leaving 6 bases unmatched. CDR1 is SEHNR, CDR2 FQNEAQ, per germline (reference sequence).

This chain connects TRBV4-3 to TRBJ1-1, with D possibly TRBD1 on 5 matching bases. The V gene's germline CDR1 is LGHNA and CDR2 YSLEER. Between the trimmed V and J ends, which lost 4 bases and 3 bases, there was a span of 9 bases. The CDR3 sequence is 13 residues long. In DNA form, the CDR3 reads TGCGCCAGCAGCCCAGGGTACGACACTGAAGCTTTCTTT. Encoded protein: CASSPGYDTEAFF.

This clonotype was seen repeatedly, ten times or more. V and J are TRBV4-1 and TRBJ1-5, with a possible D match to TRBD1 (5 bases). With 0 bases removed from V and 3 bases from J, the gap between germline ends came to 12 bases. Germline CDR1 is MGHRA and CDR2 is YSYEKL. This CDR3 has 16 amino acids. The DNA of the CDR3 is TGCGCCAGCAGCCAAGAATTGGGACTCGTCAATCAGCCCCAGCATTTT. It translates to CASSQELGLVNQPQHF.

In this sample, this clonotype turned up many times. At one of its ends the junction is not consistent with the germline gene, which may arise from a read error. This chain joins TRBV4-1 and TRBJ2-1; D may be TRBD2 (5 bases). This CDR3 is built from 14 residues. Germline values: CDR1 MGHRA, CDR2 YSYEKL. This CDR3 is CASSPPGSYNEQFF. The CDR3, as DNA: TGTGCCAGCAGCCCCCCGGGGTCCTACAATGAGCAGTTCTTC.

The genes are TRBV5-4 and TRBJ1-2, with 7 bases fitting TRBD1. V shed 4 bases, J shed 5 bases, and the junction held 5 bases outside the gene matches. This CDR3 comprises 13 residues. Germline values: CDR1 SGHNT, CDR2 YYREEE (reference sequence). Written as DNA, the CDR3 is TGTGCCAGCAGCGATGAGACAGGGTATGGCTACACCTTC. Translation gives CASSDETGYGYTF.

V and J are TRBV23-1 and TRBJ1-5; D is uncertain. TRBV23-1 is recorded as an ORF, its role being uncertain. Between the trimmed V and J ends, which lost 7 bases and 0 bases, there was a span of 4 bases. The CDR3 is 12 amino acids. The CDR3, as DNA: TGCGCCAGCAAAAATAGCAATCAGCCCCAGCATTTT. Protein sequence: CASKNSNQPQHF.

This clonotype has only a few counts. The genes are TRBV27 and TRBJ2-1, with a possible D match to TRBD2 (5 bases). The germline V gene has CDR1 MNHEY and CDR2 SMNVEV (reference sequence). Trimming took off 7 bases at V and 4 bases at J, with 11 bases between the two ends. The CDR3 is made up of 13 amino acids. The CDR3 loop reads CASTSGVYNEQFF. The CDR3 DNA follows: TGTGCCAGCACGTCCGGGGTATACAATGAGCAGTTCTTC.

There are a few counts of this clonotype. The rearrangement uses TRBV6-6 and TRBJ1-5; 8 bases align to TRBD1. Looked up from germline, CDR1 is MNHNY and CDR2 is SVGAGI (reference sequence). The CDR3 runs to 14 residues. Trimming removed 7 bases from V and 5 bases from J; junction bases left unmatched: 7. The CDR3 coding sequence is TGTGCCAGCATTAAGGACAGGGCGGATCAGCCCCAGCATTTT. It encodes CASIKDRADQPQHF.

V and J are TRBV20-1 and TRBJ2-5; 7 bases fit TRBD1. V lost 6 bases, J lost 2 bases, and 9 bases stayed unmatched. Germline CDR1 is DFQATT and CDR2 is SNEGSKA (reference sequence). The CDR3 length is 14 residues. The CDR3 region is CSAERQGQQETQYF. CDR3 DNA sequence: TGCAGTGCCGAAAGACAGGGCCAACAAGAGACCCAGTACTTC.

This clonotype has a count of ten or more. This chain joins TRBV7-9 and TRBJ2-3; D gene unclear. CDR1 SEHNR and CDR2 FQNEAQ come from the germline V gene (reference sequence). CDR3 size: 14 residues. Trimming stripped 5 bases from V and 0 bases from J, with 9 bases between. CDR3 in DNA: TGTGCCAGCAGCATTACTTCTAGCACAGATACGCAGTATTTT. Protein sequence: CASSITSSTDTQYF. The full variable domain, rest sourced from reference TRBV7-9 and TRBJ2-3, is DTGVSQNPRHKITKRGQNVTFRCDPISEHNRLYWYRQTLGQGPEFLTYFQNEAQLEKSRLLSDRFSAERPKGSFSTLEIQRTEQGDSAMYLCASSITSSTDTQYFGPGTRLTVL.

The chain employs TRBV6-1 and TRBJ2-1, with TRBD2 matching over 11 bases. J was trimmed by 8 bases and V by 2 bases; bases with no gene match: 11. Germline CDR1 and CDR2: MNHNS and SASEGT. The CDR3 is 17 amino acids. The CDR3 nucleotides are TGTGCCAGCAGTGAAAAGACTAGCGGGACTTCCTGGCATGAGCAGTTCTTC. Amino acid sequence: CASSEKTSGTSWHEQFF.

The chain employs TRBV12-3 or TRBV12-4 and TRBJ2-1; D call uncertain. There are 13 residues in the CDR3. V was pared by 8 bases and J by 3 bases, with 11 bases between. The DNA for the CDR3 is TGTGCCAGCCGTGACACCGGCTACAATGAGCAGTTCTTC. Residues: CASRDTGYNEQFF.

This rearrangement joins TRBV7-9 to TRBJ1-2, with D maybe TRBD1 (5 bases). Germline V gives CDR1 SEHNR, CDR2 FQNEAQ (reference sequence). The CDR3 runs 16 residues. V was pared by 5 bases and J by 4 bases, with 20 bases between. The CDR3 sequence: CASSPEAATVPYGYTF. CDR3 in DNA: TGTGCCAGCAGCCCCGAGGCGGCGACAGTCCCCTATGGCTACACCTTC.

The chain joins TRBV19 to TRBJ1-6; no reliable D call. Germline lookup yields CDR1 LNHDA and CDR2 SQIVND (reference sequence). The V end lost 1 base, the J end lost 6 bases, and 7 bases lay between the germline ends. This CDR3 spans 14 amino acids. In nucleotides, the CDR3 is TGTGCCAGTAGTATAGGACGGATTAATTCACCCCTCCACTTT. Amino acids: CASSIGRINSPLHF.